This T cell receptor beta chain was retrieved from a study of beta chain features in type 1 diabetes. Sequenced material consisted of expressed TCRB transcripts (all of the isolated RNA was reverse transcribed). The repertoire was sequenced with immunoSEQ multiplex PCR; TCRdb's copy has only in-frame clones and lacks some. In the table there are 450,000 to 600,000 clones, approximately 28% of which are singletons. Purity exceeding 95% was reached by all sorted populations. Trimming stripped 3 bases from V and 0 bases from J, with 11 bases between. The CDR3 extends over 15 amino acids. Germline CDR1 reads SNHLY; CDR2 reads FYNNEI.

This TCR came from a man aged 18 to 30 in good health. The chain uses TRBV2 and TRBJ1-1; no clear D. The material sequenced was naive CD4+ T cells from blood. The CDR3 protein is CASSEDAAMNTEAFF. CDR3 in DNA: TGTGCCAGCAGTGAGGATGCGGCCATGAACACTGAAGCTTTCTTT.